The TCR beta chain described here comes from a study of T cells in Graves' hyperthyroidism and ophthalmopathy (dated by TCRdb to about 2019). Describing the broader study: Peripheral blood samples were taken at initial diagnosis, before any treatment was given. After sampling, hyperthyroidism patients received methimazole starting at 30 mg daily, and ophthalmopathy patients received high-dose intravenous methylprednisolone. The study also compared thyroid tissue and blood T-cell repertoires from a handful of Graves' hyperthyroidism patients. For training and testing, the roughly 100 patients in the discovery cohort were randomly divided in a 7:3 ratio. TCR Vbeta CDR3 sequencing of 135 peripheral blood samples (over 40 ophthalmopathy, around 80 hyperthyroidism and 17 progressor patients) is reported in the paper. A discovery cohort of approximately 100 patients, approximately 45 with Graves' ophthalmopathy and roughly 59 with stable Graves' hyperthyroidism, was used to find distinguishing TCR V-J signatures. Whether ophthalmopathy could be predicted prospectively was tested in an independent validation cohort made up of fewer than 20 hyperthyroidism patients plus 17 patients who later progressed to ophthalmopathy.

Its CDR3 holds 14 amino acids, cysteine through phenylalanine. This entry keeps only the CDR3 DNA: 42 bases, framed from base 1. Cut back by 0 bases and 4 bases, the V and J ends lie 9 bases apart. CDR1 and CDR2, looked up from the germline V gene (reference sequence), are DFQATT and SNEGSKA. This clonotype was observed at least ten times. Its antigen is unknown. Base qualities are missing; no much larger clone stands one base away. Moderately to severely active disease, a Clinical Activity Score of at least 3, a NOSPECS grade of at least 4, and a duration under 3 months were present in ophthalmopathy patients. Exclusion was applied to patients with uncontrolled infections, other autoimmune diseases, pregnancy or lactation. Clinical symptoms, serum thyroxine and TRAb, thyroid ultrasound, and orbital computed tomography formed the basis for the diagnoses. PBMCs were isolated from 7.5 to 10 ml of fresh peripheral blood by Ficoll-Paque density gradient centrifugation. Total RNA was extracted with Trizol reagent, and quality was checked on an Agilent 2100 Bioanalyzer.

The TCR beta CDR3 regions were amplified from the RNA transcripts. The first round of RT-PCR for the TCR CDR3 was performed with the HTBI primer set and the Qiagen OneStep RT-PCR kit. A second multiplex PCR round built the libraries, followed by size selection and purification. Paired-end sequencing of the libraries was performed with 100 bp reads on an Illumina HiSeq2000. Processing in the source paper ran as follows. SOAPnuke was used to process the raw data, throwing out any read that contained adapters or uncalled bases, had a mean Phred below 15, or lacked an exact constant-primer or identifier match. COPE v1.2.5 was used to merge high-quality paired reads, and clonotypes were defined as unique nucleotide sequences. MiTCR v1.1 was used to align the clonotypes against IMGT TRBV, TRBD and TRBJ reference segments. The analysis was restricted to V-J combinations with a frequency above 0.0001, which together covered approximately 99% of the repertoires. The TCS score was defined as the ratio of F50 (clonal expansion) to E x V (chaos), calculated using BLOSUM62-based TCRdist between CDR3 peptides within each V-J. Welch's t-statistics and random forest reduced roughly 500 V-J features to under 15, which were used in a naive Bayes classifier (R e1071). Thyroid-blood repertoire similarity was quantified with the Morisita-Horn index. TCRdb reprocessed the public reads (quality trimming at Q25 with fastp, clone calling with MiXCR) and kept in-frame beta chains. Each entry merges the rows of one CDR3 protein and shows their most common DNA and genes. TCRdb's processing, not the authors' own work, is the source of the V and J calls. The table for this sample lists fewer than 650,000 distinct CDR3 sequences; approximately 14% of them were counted only once. The leading ten clones occupy roughly 4.3% of the sample.

What the authors observed across the whole study: In cross-validation, a model built on a 13 V-J signature told ophthalmopathy apart from stable hyperthyroidism with 87.88% sensitivity and approximately 81% specificity, and in testing the same model reached 80%/75%. Sample size was not statistically predetermined, and investigators were not blinded to group allocation. Most expanded thyroid clonotypes (frequency above 0.001) were also detected in blood, a finding suggesting that blood repertoires may reflect thyroid immune responses. During validation, the model predicted progression to ophthalmopathy a median of about 6.3 months ahead of onset, with more than 60% sensitivity and 72.22% specificity.

The sequence links TRBV20-1 to TRBJ2-2; TRBD1 could be the D gene, as 5 bases match. The receptor was isolated from a middle-aged woman with Graves' ophthalmopathy. The sample was blood. The CDR3 in this case is CSAREGQGTGELFF. The DNA is TGCAGTGCTAGAGAAGGGCAGGGCACCGGGGAGCTGTTTTTT.